Described below is a single T cell receptor beta chain sequence and its context. Antigen specificity is unknown. This sample was included in a study of cytomegalovirus exposure and HLA in healthy donors. Whole-study results and caveats: The authors confirmed in vitro that a few CMV-associated chains were specific for CMV antigens.

Data came from immunoSEQ multiplex PCR; TCRdb stores just in-frame clones and leaves some out. The sample records hundreds of thousands of clones, 86% being singletons. Sequencing input: PBMCs. The receptor comes from a woman aged 18-29 years in good health and CMV-seronegative.

In DNA, the CDR3 is TGTGCCAGCAGCTCCTACAGCTACGAGCAGTACTTC. This gives the protein CASSSYSYEQYF. The rearrangement uses TRBV5-6 and TRBJ2-7; D ambiguous. The germline V gene has CDR1 SGHDT and CDR2 YYEEEE. CDR3 length: 12 amino acids. The ends were cut back, 3 bases at V and 3 bases at J, with 7 bases in the middle. The full variable domain, in which reference TRBV5-6 and TRBJ2-7 provide the parts outside the CDR3, is DAGVTQSPTHLIKTRGQQVTLRCSPKSGHDTVSWYQQALGQGPQFIFQYYEEEERQRGNFPDRFSGHQFPNYSSELNVNALLLGDSALYLCASSSYSYEQYFGPGTRLTVT.